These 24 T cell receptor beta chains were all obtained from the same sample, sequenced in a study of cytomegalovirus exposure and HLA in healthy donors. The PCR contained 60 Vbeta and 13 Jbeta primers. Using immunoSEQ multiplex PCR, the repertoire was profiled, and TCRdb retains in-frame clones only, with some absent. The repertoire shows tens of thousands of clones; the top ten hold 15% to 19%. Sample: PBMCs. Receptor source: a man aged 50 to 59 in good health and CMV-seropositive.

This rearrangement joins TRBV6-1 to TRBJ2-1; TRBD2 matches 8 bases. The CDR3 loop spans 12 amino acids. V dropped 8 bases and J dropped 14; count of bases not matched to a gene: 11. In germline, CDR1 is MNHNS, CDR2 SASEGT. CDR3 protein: CASGRETSEEFF. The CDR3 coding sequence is TGTGCCAGCGGTCGGGAGACTAGCGAAGAGTTCTTC.

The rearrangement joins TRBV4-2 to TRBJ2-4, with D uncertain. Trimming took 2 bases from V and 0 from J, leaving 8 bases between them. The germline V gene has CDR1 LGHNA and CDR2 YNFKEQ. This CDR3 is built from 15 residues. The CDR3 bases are TGTGCCAGCAGCCAAAGTGGCGGAGCCAAAAACATTCAGTACTTC. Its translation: CASSQSGGAKNIQYF.

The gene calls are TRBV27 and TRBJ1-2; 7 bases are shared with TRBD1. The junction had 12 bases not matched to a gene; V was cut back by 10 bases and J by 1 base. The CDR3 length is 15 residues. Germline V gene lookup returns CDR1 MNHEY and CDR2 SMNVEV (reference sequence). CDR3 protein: CATLGGTAFNYGYTF. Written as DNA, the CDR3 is TGTGCCACCCTTGGGGGGACAGCCTTTAACTATGGCTACACCTTC.

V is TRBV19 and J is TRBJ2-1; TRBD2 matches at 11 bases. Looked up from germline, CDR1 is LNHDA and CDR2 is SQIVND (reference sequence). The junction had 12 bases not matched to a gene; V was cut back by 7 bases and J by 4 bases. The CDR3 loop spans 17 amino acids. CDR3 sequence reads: CASTRSTSGMAYNEQFF. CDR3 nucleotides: TGTGCCAGTACCCGATCGACTAGCGGGATGGCATACAATGAGCAGTTCTTC.

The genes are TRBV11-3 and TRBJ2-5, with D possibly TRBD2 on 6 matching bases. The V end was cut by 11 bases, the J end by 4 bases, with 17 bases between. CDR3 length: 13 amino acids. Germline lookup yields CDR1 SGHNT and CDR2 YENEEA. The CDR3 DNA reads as TGTGCCTCCCGGAGGGGTTTCCGAGAGACCCAGTACTTC. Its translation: CASRRGFRETQYF.

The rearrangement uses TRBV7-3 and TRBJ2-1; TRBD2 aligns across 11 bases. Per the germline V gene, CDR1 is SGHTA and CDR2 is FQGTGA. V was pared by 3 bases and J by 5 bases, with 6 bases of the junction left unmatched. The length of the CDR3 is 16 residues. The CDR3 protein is CASSFSGRANDNEQFF. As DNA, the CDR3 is TGTGCCAGCAGCTTTAGCGGGAGGGCCAATGACAATGAGCAGTTCTTC.

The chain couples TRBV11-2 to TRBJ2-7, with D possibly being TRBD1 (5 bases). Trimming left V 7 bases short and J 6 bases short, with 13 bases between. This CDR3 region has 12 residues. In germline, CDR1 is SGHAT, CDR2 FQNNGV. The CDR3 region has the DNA TGTGCCAGCACCTCAACAGGCTCCGAGCAGTACGTC. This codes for CASTSTGSEQYV.

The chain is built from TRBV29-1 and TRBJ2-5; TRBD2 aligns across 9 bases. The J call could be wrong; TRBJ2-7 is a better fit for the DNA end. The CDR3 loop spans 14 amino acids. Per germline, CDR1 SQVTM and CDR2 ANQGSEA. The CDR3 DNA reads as TGCAGCGTTTCGCGGGGCGGGAGGGCCTACGAGCAGTACTTC. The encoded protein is CSVSRGGRAYEQYF.

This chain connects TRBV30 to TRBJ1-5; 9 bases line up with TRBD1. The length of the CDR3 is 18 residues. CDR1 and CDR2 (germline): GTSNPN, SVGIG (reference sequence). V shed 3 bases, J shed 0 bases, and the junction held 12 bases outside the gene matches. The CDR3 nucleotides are TGTGCCTGGAGCCCGGGACAGGGACCTTTCTATAGCAATCAGCCCCAGCATTTT. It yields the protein CAWSPGQGPFYSNQPQHF.

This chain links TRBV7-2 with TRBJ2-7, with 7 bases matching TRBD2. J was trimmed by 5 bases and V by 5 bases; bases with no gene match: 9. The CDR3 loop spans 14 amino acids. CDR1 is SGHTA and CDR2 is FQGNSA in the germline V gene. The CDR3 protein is CASSRDYQADEQYV. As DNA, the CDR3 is TGTGCCAGCAGCCGGGACTACCAAGCGGACGAGCAGTACGTC.

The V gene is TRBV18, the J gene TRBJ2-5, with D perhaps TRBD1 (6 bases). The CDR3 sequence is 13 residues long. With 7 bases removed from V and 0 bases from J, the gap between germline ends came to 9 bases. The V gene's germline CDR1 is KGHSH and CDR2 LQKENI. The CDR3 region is CASCRDNQETQYF. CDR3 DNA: TGTGCCAGCTGCCGGGACAACCAAGAGACCCAGTACTTC.

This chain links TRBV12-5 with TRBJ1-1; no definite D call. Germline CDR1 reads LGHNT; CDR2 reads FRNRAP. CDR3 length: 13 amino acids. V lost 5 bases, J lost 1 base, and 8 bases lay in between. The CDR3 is CASGARENTEAFF. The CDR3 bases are TGTGCTAGTGGTGCACGGGAGAACACTGAAGCTTTCTTT.

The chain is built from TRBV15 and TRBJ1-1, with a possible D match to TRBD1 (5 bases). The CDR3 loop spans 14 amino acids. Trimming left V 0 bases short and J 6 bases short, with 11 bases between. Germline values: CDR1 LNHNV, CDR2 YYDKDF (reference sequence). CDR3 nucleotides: TGTGCCACCAGCAGAGATTACCTGACAGCTGAAGCTTTCTTT. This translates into CATSRDYLTAEAFF.

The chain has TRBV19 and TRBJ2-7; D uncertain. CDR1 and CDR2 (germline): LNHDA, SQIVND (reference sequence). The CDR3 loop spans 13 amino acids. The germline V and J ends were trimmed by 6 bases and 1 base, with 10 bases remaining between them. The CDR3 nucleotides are TGTGCCAGTAGATCAGGCAGTTCCTACGAGCAGTACTTC. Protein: CASRSGSSYEQYF.

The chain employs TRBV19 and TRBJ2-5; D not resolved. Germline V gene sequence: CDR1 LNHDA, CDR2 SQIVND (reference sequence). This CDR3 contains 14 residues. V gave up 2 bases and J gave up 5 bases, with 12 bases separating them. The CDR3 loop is CASSISTARETQYF. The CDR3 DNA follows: TGTGCCAGTAGTATATCGACTGCCCGGGAGACCCAGTACTTC.

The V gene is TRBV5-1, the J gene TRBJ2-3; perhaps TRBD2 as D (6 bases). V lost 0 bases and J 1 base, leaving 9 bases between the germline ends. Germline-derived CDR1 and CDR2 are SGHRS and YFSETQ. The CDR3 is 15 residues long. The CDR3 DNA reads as TGCGCCAGCAGCTTGGAGGCTAGCGGCACAGATACGCAGTATTTT. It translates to CASSLEASGTDTQYF. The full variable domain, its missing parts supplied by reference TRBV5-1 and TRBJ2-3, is KAGVTQTPRYLIKTRGQQVTLSCSPISGHRSVSWYQQTPGQGLQFLFEYFSETQRNKGNFPGRFSGRQFSNSRSEMNVSTLELGDSALYLCASSLEASGTDTQYFGPGTRLTVL.

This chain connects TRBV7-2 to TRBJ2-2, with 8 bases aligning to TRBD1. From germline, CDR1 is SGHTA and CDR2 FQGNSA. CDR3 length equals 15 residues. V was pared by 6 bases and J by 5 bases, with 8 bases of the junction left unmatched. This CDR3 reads CASRYQGARTGELFF. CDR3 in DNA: TGTGCCAGCAGGTATCAGGGGGCGCGGACCGGGGAGCTGTTTTTT. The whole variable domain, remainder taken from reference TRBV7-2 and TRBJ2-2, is GAGVSQSPSNKVTEKGKDVELRCDPISGHTALYWYRQSLGQGLEFLIYFQGNSAPDKSGLPSDRFSAERTGGSVSTLTIQRTQQEDSAVYLCASRYQGARTGELFFGEGSRLTVL.

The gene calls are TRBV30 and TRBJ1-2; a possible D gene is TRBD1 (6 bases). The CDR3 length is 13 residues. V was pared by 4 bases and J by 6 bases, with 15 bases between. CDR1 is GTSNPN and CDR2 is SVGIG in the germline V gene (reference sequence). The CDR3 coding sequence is TGTGCCTGGACGAACAGGGAATTCAATGGCTACACCTTC. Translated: CAWTNREFNGYTF.

The chain's CDR3 is CASSPIAGSSSTDTQYF. The CDR3 region has the DNA TGTGCCAGCTCACCCATCGCCGGGAGTTCTTCGACAGATACGCAGTATTTT. V usage is TRBV18 and J usage is TRBJ2-3; perhaps TRBD2 as D (6 bases). Per the germline V gene, CDR1 is KGHSH and CDR2 is LQKENI. This CDR3 spans 17 amino acids. The V end lost 3 bases, the J end lost 3 bases, and 19 bases lay between the germline ends.

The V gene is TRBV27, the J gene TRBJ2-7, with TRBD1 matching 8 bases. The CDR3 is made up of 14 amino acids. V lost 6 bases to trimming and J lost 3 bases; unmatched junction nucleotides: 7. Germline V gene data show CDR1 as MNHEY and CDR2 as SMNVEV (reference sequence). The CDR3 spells CASSRDRTYYEQYF. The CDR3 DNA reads TGTGCCAGCAGCCGGGACAGGACCTACTACGAGCAGTACTTC.

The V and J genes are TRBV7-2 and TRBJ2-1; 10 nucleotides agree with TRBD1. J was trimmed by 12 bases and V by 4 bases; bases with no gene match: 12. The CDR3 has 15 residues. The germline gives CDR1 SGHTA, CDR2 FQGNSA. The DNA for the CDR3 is TGTGCCAGCAGCTCCGGACAGGGGGATCTTAAAGGGCAGTTCTTC. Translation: CASSSGQGDLKGQFF.

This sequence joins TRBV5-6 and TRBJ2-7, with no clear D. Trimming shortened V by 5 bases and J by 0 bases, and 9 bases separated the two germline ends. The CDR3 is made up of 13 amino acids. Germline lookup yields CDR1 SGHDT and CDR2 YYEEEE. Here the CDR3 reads CASRSTLSYEQYV. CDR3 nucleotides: TGTGCCAGCAGGTCGACACTCTCCTACGAGCAGTACGTC.

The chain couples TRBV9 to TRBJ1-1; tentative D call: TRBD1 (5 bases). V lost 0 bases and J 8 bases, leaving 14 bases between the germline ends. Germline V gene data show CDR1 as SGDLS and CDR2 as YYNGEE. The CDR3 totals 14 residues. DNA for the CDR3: TGTGCCAGCAGCGTAGCGGGGGGAGCTTCAGAAGCTTTCTTT. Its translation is CASSVAGGASEAFF.

CDR3 sequence: CASSLGEKAGGWFYNEQFF. The CDR3 DNA reads TGTGCCAGCAGCTTAGGAGAGAAAGCGGGAGGGTGGTTTTACAATGAGCAGTTCTTC. The rearrangement joins TRBV7-2 to TRBJ2-1, with 10 bases identical to TRBD2. The CDR3 has 19 amino acids. Germline trimming cut 1 base from V and 4 bases from J; bases unmatched to any gene: 13. In germline, CDR1 is SGHTA, CDR2 FQGNSA.